The clone carrying this T cell receptor beta chain was seen only a few times. V shed 1 base, J shed 0 bases, and the junction held 1 base outside the gene matches. Germline V gives CDR1 MDHEN, CDR2 SYDVKM. This CDR3 is built from 17 residues. These data are taken from a study of blood T cell repertoires in COVID-19. Background on the study: Samples representing acute and convalescent COVID-19 were sourced from the United States, Italy and Spain.

Assay used: immunoSEQ multiplex PCR; TCRdb lists only in-frame clones, some missing. The data contain about 14,000 clones, roughly 87% of them seen just once; the ten biggest clones take up 15% to 20%. Sample: peripheral blood. This receptor was identified in a human donor with active COVID-19. The donor label of this sample is uncertain. V and J are TRBV28 and TRBJ2-1, with TRBD2 identical over 12 bases. The chain's CDR3 is CASSLSTSGSSYNEQFF. As DNA, the CDR3 is TGTGCCAGCAGTTTATCGACTAGCGGGAGCTCCTACAATGAGCAGTTCTTC. The full variable domain, completed using reference TRBV28 and TRBJ2-1, is DVKVTQSSRYLVKRTGEKVFLECVQDMDHENMFWYRQDPGLGLRLIYFSYDVKMKEKGDIPEGYSVSREKKERFSLILESASTNQTSMYLCASSLSTSGSSYNEQFFGPGTRLTVL.